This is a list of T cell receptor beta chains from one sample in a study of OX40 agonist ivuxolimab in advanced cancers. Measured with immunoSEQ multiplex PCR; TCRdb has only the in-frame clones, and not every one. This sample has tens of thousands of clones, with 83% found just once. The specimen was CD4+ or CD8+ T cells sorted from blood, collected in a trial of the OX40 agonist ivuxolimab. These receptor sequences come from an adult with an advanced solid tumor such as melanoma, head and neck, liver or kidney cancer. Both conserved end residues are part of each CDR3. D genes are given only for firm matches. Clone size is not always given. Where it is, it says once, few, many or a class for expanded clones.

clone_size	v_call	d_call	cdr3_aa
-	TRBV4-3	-	CASSHPEPRDEQFF
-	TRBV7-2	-	CASSFLGSNQPQHF
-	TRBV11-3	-	CASSPLTANYGYTF
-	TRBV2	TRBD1	CASRETGYNEQFF
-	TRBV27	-	CASSPRTGPTEQYF
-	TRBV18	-	CASSPDQGIANEQFF
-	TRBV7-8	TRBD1	CASSQDRASSYNEQFF
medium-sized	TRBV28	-	CASKEGGNYGYTF
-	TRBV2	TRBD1	CASSDRDRDLYEQYF
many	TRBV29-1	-	CSVEGLGGPNYGYTF
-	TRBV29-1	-	CSVDGGIRRNEQFF
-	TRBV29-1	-	CSVETGTNTEAFF
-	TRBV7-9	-	CASSFPGNQPQHF
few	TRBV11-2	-	CASSLGRDEQFF
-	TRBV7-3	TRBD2	CASSLFLPRASGGADEQFF
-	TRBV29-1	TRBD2	CSFILAGPTYNEQFF
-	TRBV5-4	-	CASSLSLGAAVSNQPQHF
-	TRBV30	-	CAWSVGASGNQPQHF
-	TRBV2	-	CASSSGRDYEQYF
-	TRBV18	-	CASSPIGDRSSYEQYF
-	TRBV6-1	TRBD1	CASSEGTGSGYTF
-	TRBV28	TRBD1	CASSSILRDRGDYGYTF
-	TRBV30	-	CAWSQGTSNQPQHF
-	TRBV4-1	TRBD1	CASSRTGEGRNEKLFF
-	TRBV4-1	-	CASSQARVAGEQYF
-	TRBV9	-	CASSVAVGAMNTGELFF
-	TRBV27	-	CASSLEGAKNIQYF
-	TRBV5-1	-	CASSLVLANEQFF
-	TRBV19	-	CASSITGFYGYTF
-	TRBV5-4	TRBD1	CASSLAPGQGFNQPQHF
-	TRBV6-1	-	CASSEWAGVAGMETQYF
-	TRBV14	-	CASSHYNEQFF
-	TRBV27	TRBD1	CASSLLTGGDQPQHF
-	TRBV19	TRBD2	CASSIADGTSGRASYEQYF
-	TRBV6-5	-	CASSYVGPNTEAFF
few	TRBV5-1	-	CASSLEDSYGYTF
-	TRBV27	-	CASSPDSRSNQPQHF
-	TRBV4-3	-	CASSQVDSLGGVTQYF
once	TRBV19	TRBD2	CASSPGLASEQYF